This T cell receptor beta chain is from a study of cytomegalovirus exposure and HLA in healthy donors. In the PCR, 60 Vbeta and 13 Jbeta primers were used. Method: immunoSEQ multiplex PCR; TCRdb's copy keeps in-frame clones and lacks some. This table holds some 150,000 clones, about 75% found once. Germline assignment: CDR1 SGHTA and CDR2 FQGNSA. The CDR3 sequence is 13 residues long. Losses at the gene ends were 5 bases for V and 5 bases for J; bases not matched to a gene: 3. This chain links TRBV7-2 with TRBJ1-2; 9 bases are a match to TRBD1. Specimen: PBMCs. This clonotype originated in a woman aged 25 to 39 in good health and CMV-seronegative. The chain's CDR3 is CASSVGQGYGYTF. DNA of the CDR3: TGTGCCAGCAGCGTGGGACAGGGATATGGCTACACCTTC.